This T cell receptor (beta chain) stems from a study of T cells in Graves' hyperthyroidism and ophthalmopathy. Study summary: Peripheral blood was secured at the point of initial diagnosis, before any treatment.

TCR beta CDR3 regions were amplified from RNA. First-round RT-PCR targeting the TCR CDR3 was performed with the HTBI primer set. From the multiplex PCR reads, TCRdb called clonotypes with MiXCR, one entry per CDR3 protein. The sample includes nearly 750,000 distinct CDR3 sequences, around 40% seen only once; the top ten take around 31%. Germline CDR1 SGHNT, CDR2 YYREEE (reference sequence). The CDR3 extends over 15 amino acids. About 10 ml fresh peripheral blood yielded the PBMCs. Regarding this clonotype: A read error may produce the germline difference seen at one junction end.

The receptor's source is a woman between 35 and 50 years old with Graves' hyperthyroidism. This chain links TRBV5-4 with TRBJ2-5, with D possibly TRBD1 on 7 matching bases. The sample taken for sequencing was blood. The CDR3 DNA reads TGTGCCAGCAGTTCGGGACAGCGGGTCCAAGAGACCCAGCACTTC. Translation: CASSSGQRVQETQHF.